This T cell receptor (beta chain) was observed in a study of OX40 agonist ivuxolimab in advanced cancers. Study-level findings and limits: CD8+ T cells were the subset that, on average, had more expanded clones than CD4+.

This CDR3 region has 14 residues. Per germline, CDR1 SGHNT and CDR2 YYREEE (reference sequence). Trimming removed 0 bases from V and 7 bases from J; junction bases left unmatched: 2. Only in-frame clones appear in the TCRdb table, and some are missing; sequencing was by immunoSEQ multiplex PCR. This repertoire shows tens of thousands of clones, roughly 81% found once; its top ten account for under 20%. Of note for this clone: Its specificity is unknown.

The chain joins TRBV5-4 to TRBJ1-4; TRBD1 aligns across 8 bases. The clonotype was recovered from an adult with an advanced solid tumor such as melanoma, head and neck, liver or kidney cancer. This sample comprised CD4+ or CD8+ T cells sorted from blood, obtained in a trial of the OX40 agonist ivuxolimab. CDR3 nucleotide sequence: TGTGCCAGCAGCTTGGACAGGGGGAGTGAAAAACTGTTTTTT. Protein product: CASSLDRGSEKLFF. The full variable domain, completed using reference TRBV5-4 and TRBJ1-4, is ETGVTQSPTHLIKTRGQQVTLRCSSQSGHNTVSWYQQALGQGPQFIFQYYREEENGRGNFPPRFSGLQFPNYSSELNVNALELDDSALYLCASSLDRGSEKLFFGSGTQLSVL.